The 24 T cell receptor beta chains reported below all come from one sample, sequenced in a study of CD8 T cell repertoires and HIV-1 epitope variants. For these receptors, no antigen is known. Produced via immunoSEQ multiplex PCR; TCRdb's table is partial and in-frame only. The sample lists approximately 5,000 clones, 65% to 70% occurring once. Sample: cultured CD8+ T cells derived from PBMCs. These receptors all come from a male donor with HIV.

V is TRBV7-2 and J is TRBJ1-1; TRBD1 might be the D (6 bases). Germline V gene sequence: CDR1 SGHTA, CDR2 FQGNSA. Deletions cut 1 base from V and 1 base from J, with 16 bases between. This CDR3 is built from 17 residues. The CDR3 bases are TGTGCCAGCAGCTTAGGGGCTACCCAGGGGAGGAACACTGAAGCTTTCTTT. This encodes CASSLGATQGRNTEAFF.

By share, this clone counts as hyperexpanded. The chain joins TRBV15 to TRBJ1-2; weak D call: TRBD1 (5 bases). There are 16 residues in the CDR3. CDR1 is LNHNV, CDR2 YYDKDF, per germline (reference sequence). V was trimmed by 0 bases and J by 4 bases, leaving 15 bases between them. CDR3 nucleotide sequence: TGTGCCACCAGCAGAGATCGGGGGACCCAGGTCTATGGCTACACCTTC. Encoded protein: CATSRDRGTQVYGYTF.

The CDR3 is CASSLARDRSGRETQYF. For the CDR3, the DNA is TGTGCCAGCAGCTTAGCCCGGGACAGGAGTGGGAGAGAGACCCAGTACTTC. The J gene is TRBJ2-5, the V gene TRBV7-6; 8 nucleotides match TRBD1. The CDR3 contains 17 residues. V trimming: 0 bases; J trimming: 4 bases; junction bases outside the gene matches: 10. Germline V gene lookup returns CDR1 SGHVS and CDR2 FNYEAQ.

This clone was detected only a few times. CDR3 loop: CASRPIGGYEQYF. Written as DNA, the CDR3 is TGTGCCAGCAGACCTATTGGGGGCTACGAGCAGTACTTC. The gene calls are TRBV6-6 and TRBJ2-7; D may correspond to TRBD1 or TRBD2 (5 bases each). Trimming cost V 6 bases and J 3 bases, with 12 bases left between them. Germline assignment: CDR1 MNHNY and CDR2 SVGAGI (reference sequence). The CDR3 extends over 13 amino acids.

The chain carries TRBV7-2 and TRBJ2-7, with D uncertain. Germline CDR1 reads SGHTA; CDR2 reads FQGNSA. V was clipped by 1 base and J by 5 bases, with 6 bases between them. This CDR3 has 12 residues. Here the CDR3 DNA reads TGTGCCAGCAGCTTAGTCGGTGACGAGCAGTACTTC. It codes for CASSLVGDEQYF.

The gene calls are TRBV5-1 and TRBJ2-3; 7 nucleotides agree with TRBD2. V trimming: 7 bases; J trimming: 4 bases; junction bases outside the gene matches: 12. This CDR3 comprises 15 residues. Looked up from germline, CDR1 is SGHRS and CDR2 is YFSETQ. The CDR3 loop is CASVDLPGGADTQYF. CDR3 nucleotides: TGCGCCAGCGTCGACTTACCTGGGGGGGCAGATACGCAGTATTTT.

V and J are TRBV14 and TRBJ2-7, with 7 bases fitting TRBD1. The CDR3 has 13 residues. J lost 6 bases, V lost 8 bases, and 10 bases had no gene match. CDR1 and CDR2 (germline): SGHDN, FVKESK. CDR3 in amino acids: CASAETGLIEQYF. CDR3 in DNA: TGTGCCAGCGCCGAGACAGGGTTAATCGAGCAGTACTTC.

The chain uses TRBV28 and TRBJ2-7; 13 nucleotides align to TRBD2. Trimming cost V 4 bases and J 6 bases; bases outside gene matches: 15. This CDR3 region has 18 residues. Germline CDR1 and CDR2: MDHEN and SYDVKM. The CDR3, as DNA: TGTGCCAGCAGTTGGACTAGCGGGAGACTCCCCTTGTTTTCCGAGCAGTACTTC. Its translation is CASSWTSGRLPLFSEQYF.

The chain employs TRBV7-6 and TRBJ2-7; D possibly uses TRBD1 or TRBD2 (5 bases each). In germline, CDR1 is SGHVS, CDR2 FNYEAQ. V lost 1 base to trimming and J lost 1 base, with 8 bases between them. CDR3 length: 14 amino acids. The CDR3 DNA follows: TGTGCCAGCAGCTTAGGGGACGGTTCCTACGAGCAGTACTTC. It translates to CASSLGDGSYEQYF.

This clone came up a few times. The rearrangement joins TRBV9 to TRBJ2-2, with a possible D match to TRBD1 (6 bases). V lost 3 bases to trimming and J lost 0 bases, with 12 bases between them. CDR1 SGDLS and CDR2 YYNGEE come from the germline V gene. This CDR3 region has 16 residues. The chain's CDR3 is CASSGIGTTNTGELFF. The CDR3 bases are TGTGCCAGCAGCGGAATTGGGACAACGAACACCGGGGAGCTGTTTTTT.

CDR3 nucleotide sequence: TGTGCCAGCACCGGGACTAGCAGAGGTTACGAGCAGTACTTC. Translating it yields CASTGTSRGYEQYF. The genes are TRBV5-5 and TRBJ2-7, with 9 bases identical to TRBD2. CDR3 size: 14 residues. The germline V gene encodes CDR1 SGHKS and CDR2 YYEKEE (reference sequence). With V trimmed by 6 bases and J by 4 bases, 8 bases remained unmatched.

The chain has TRBV6-6 and TRBJ2-5; tentatively, D is TRBD2 (7 bases). In germline, CDR1 is MNHNY, CDR2 SVGAGI (reference sequence). The CDR3 runs 13 residues. V lost 11 bases and J 3 bases, leaving 16 bases between the germline ends. The CDR3: CAGQGGGEETQYF. The CDR3 bases are TGTGCCGGACAAGGGGGGGGTGAAGAGACCCAGTACTTC.

The J gene is TRBJ2-3, the V gene TRBV15, with D uncertain. In germline, CDR1 is LNHNV, CDR2 YYDKDF (reference sequence). This CDR3 has 13 amino acids. Deletions cut 6 bases from V and 5 bases from J, with 12 bases between. DNA for the CDR3: TGTGCCACCAGGGTCGACTCGCAAGATACGCAGTATTTT. Its protein is CATRVDSQDTQYF.

The DNA for the CDR3 is TGTGCCAGCAGTGTCGAGCCGGGACAAAGCTATGGCTACACCTTC. It codes for CASSVEPGQSYGYTF. The genes are TRBV6-5 and TRBJ1-2; D may be TRBD1 (6 bases). This CDR3 is built from 15 residues. Deletions cut 5 bases from V and 4 bases from J, with 17 bases between. In germline, CDR1 is MNHEY, CDR2 SVGAGI.

The sample holds a few counts of this clone. The rearrangement joins TRBV10-3 to TRBJ1-1, with D uncertain. The CDR3 is 13 amino acids. V was shortened by 10 bases and J by 1 base, with 13 bases between the two germline ends. Per the germline V gene, CDR1 is ENHRY and CDR2 is SYGVKD. CDR3 bases: TGTGCCACCCAAGACCATACGAACACTGAAGCTTTCTTT. It encodes CATQDHTNTEAFF.

V gene TRBV28 combines with J gene TRBJ2-7; 7 nucleotides line up with TRBD1. CDR1 and CDR2 from the germline V gene are MDHEN and SYDVKM. This CDR3 is built from 15 residues. J was trimmed by 2 bases and V by 7 bases; bases with no gene match: 11. DNA of the CDR3: TGTGCCAGCACAAAAACCAGGGGGACAGCCTACGAGCAGTACTTC. This sequence encodes CASTKTRGTAYEQYF.

V and J are TRBV10-3 and TRBJ1-6; D remains unclear. The germline V gene has CDR1 ENHRY and CDR2 SYGVKD. This CDR3 has 15 residues. Trimming stripped 0 bases from V and 7 bases from J, with 10 bases between. CDR3 nucleotide sequence: TGTGCCATCAGTGAGTCGATAGGCGGGAATTCACCCCTCCACTTT. This translates into CAISESIGGNSPLHF.

The rearrangement uses TRBV5-1 and TRBJ2-7, with TRBD2 matching over 7 bases. Per germline, CDR1 SGHRS and CDR2 YFSETQ. J gave up 5 bases and V 0 bases, and 11 bases lay outside the gene matches. The CDR3 totals 16 residues. CDR3 nucleotide sequence: TGCGCCAGCAGCTTGGGCGGGAGCGGGGAAGCTAACGAGCAGTACTTC. It codes for CASSLGGSGEANEQYF. Full variable domain (rest looked up from reference TRBV5-1 and TRBJ2-7): KAGVTQTPRYLIKTRGQQVTLSCSPISGHRSVSWYQQTPGQGLQFLFEYFSETQRNKGNFPGRFSGRQFSNSRSEMNVSTLELGDSALYLCASSLGGSGEANEQYFGPGTRLTVT.

The chain links TRBV7-9 to TRBJ1-4; no definite D call. The germline gives CDR1 SEHNR, CDR2 FQNEAQ (reference sequence). The CDR3 has 12 residues. V gave up 10 bases and J gave up 7 bases, with 13 bases separating them. The CDR3 DNA reads TGTGCCATCCCGTTGGTAGGTGAAAAACTGTTTTTT. Its protein is CAIPLVGEKLFF.

This chain links TRBV10-1 with TRBJ1-1; D gene unclear. V lost 2 bases and J 0 bases, leaving 7 bases between the germline ends. This CDR3 comprises 14 residues. The V gene's germline CDR1 is WNHNN and CDR2 SYGVQD (reference sequence). DNA of the CDR3: TGCGCCAGCAGTGAGGGCAGCTTGAACACTGAAGCTTTCTTT. Its translation is CASSEGSLNTEAFF.

This chain uses TRBV5-1 with TRBJ2-5; 7 positions agree with TRBD1. Germline lookup yields CDR1 SGHRS and CDR2 YFSETQ. The CDR3 is 15 amino acids. V gave up 4 bases and J gave up 2 bases; unmatched junction bases: 8. The CDR3 is CASSPVSGQQETQYF. Written as DNA, the CDR3 is TGCGCCAGCAGCCCCGTTTCGGGACAGCAAGAGACCCAGTACTTC.

V usage is TRBV9 and J usage is TRBJ1-3, with 9 bases identical to TRBD1. Germline assignment: CDR1 SGDLS and CDR2 YYNGEE. The CDR3 sequence is 18 residues long. V gave up 2 bases and J gave up 7 bases; unmatched junction bases: 16. The CDR3 reads CASSVSQWAGTGSNTIYF. In nucleotides, the CDR3 is TGTGCCAGCAGCGTCTCGCAATGGGCCGGGACAGGGAGTAACACCATATATTTT.

The chain carries TRBV6-5 and TRBJ2-2; no definite D call. The V and J ends lost 1 base and 5 bases respectively, with 5 bases between them. Germline V gene lookup returns CDR1 MNHEY and CDR2 SVGAGI. The CDR3 is made up of 13 amino acids. This CDR3 is CASSYYSTGELFF. DNA of the CDR3: TGTGCCAGCAGTTACTACAGTACCGGGGAGCTGTTTTTT.

The chain joins TRBV5-5 to TRBJ1-5, with D hard to call. Trimming took 0 bases from V and 6 from J, leaving 13 bases between them. Germline loops: CDR1 SGHKS, CDR2 YYEKEE (reference sequence). The CDR3 runs to 15 residues. This CDR3 is CASSLAWQTGQPQHF. The CDR3, as DNA: TGTGCCAGCAGCTTGGCCTGGCAGACTGGTCAGCCCCAGCATTTT.